This T cell receptor beta chain was captured by sequencing in a study of cytomegalovirus exposure and HLA in healthy donors (dated by TCRdb to the late 2010s). For the study in its entirety: An earlier analysis of several hundred of the donors reported roughly 300 Gb of sequence data and 117 million unique TCR beta sequences obtained from about 179 million T cells. Approximately 300 gigabases of sequencing data and approximately 91 million unique TCR sequences made up an early release that covered 500 to 650 HLA-typed donors. The genetic ancestry cluster associated with self-reported Caucasian donors included around 76% of the roughly 410 genotyped donors. The study was designed to test whether signatures of past pathogen exposure could be identified by cataloging public T cell receptors. The study profiled the T cell repertoires of some 610 subjects by immunosequencing and related them to cytomegalovirus serostatus. Along with the approximately 670-subject first cohort, a separate validation cohort of 120 different subjects was used. To predict cytomegalovirus infection status, the study brought together high-throughput TCR immunosequencing, statistical association of individual TCRs with disease status, and machine learning. A later analysis re-analyzed previously published TCR beta repertoires from 666 donors and added high-resolution HLA genotyping to study TCR occurrence patterns. In the later analysis, no new phenotypic data were used to find candidate immune exposures; instead, reliance was placed on TCR beta sequences and their occurrence across donors. An earlier analysis of 500 to 750 of the donors applied high-throughput TCR beta sequencing to assess whether each TCR beta V gene segment acted as functional or pseudogenic. Donor age, sex, ethnicity and CMV serostatus were compiled together with the repertoire data. Genome-wide SNP genotypes for about 65% of the roughly 700 donors were used in a later genetic analysis, which treated that subset as a discovery cohort. All discovery cohort repertoires had been generated on a single sequencing platform. HLA typing covered class I and class II loci at four-digit resolution. Typing coverage varied by locus: about 620-630 donors for A, B, C, DRB1 and DQB1; roughly 500 for DQA1; more than 600 for DPA1; 400 to 480 for DPB1. Roughly 5 DR-DQ haplotypes were handled as single units for association and clustering, since linkage in the cohort was strong. On average, around 240,000 unique TCR beta nucleotide sequences were sequenced per donor among several hundred genotyped donors of the cohort, with 15% to 20% of those sequences being non-productive. Findings and caveats that apply to the study as a whole: The 87-base-pair reads could not distinguish some IMGT-functional V segments, including TRBV6-2 and TRBV6-3, so those segments were excluded. A further reported finding was that TCR beta sequences accurately predicted the HLA-A and HLA-B alleles for most subjects in the first cohort. A later genetic analysis reported fewer N-insertions in productive TCRs among donors in an Asian-associated ancestry cluster than the roughly 650-donor mean. Because counts were too low, about 15 rarely observed V segments, including chromosome 9 orphons, were left out of the earlier analysis of roughly 600 of the donors. The classifier was reported to diagnose cytomegalovirus status with high specificity and sensitivity in both the original cohort and the validation cohort. HLA typing was unavailable for some donors at each locus, so association tests used only the typed subset. A later analysis found that most CMV-associated TCR beta chains appeared HLA-restricted, with HLA associations seemingly driven largely by CMV exposure. In a later analysis, HLA-associated TCR beta chains showed more clonal expansion and lower generation probabilities than non-associated chains that were equally common. Broadly in line with IMGT annotations, most TCR beta V segments showed up in productive rearrangements about 87% or about 30% of the time in an earlier analysis of several hundred of the donors. In vitro tests confirmed that three of the cytomegalovirus-associated TCR beta chains recognize cytomegalovirus antigens. Specific HLA alleles were associated with 15,000 to 20,000 TCR beta sequences at a false discovery rate of 0.05 in a later analysis. According to a later analysis, parvovirus B19, influenza, CMV and Epstein-Barr virus appeared linked to several top co-occurrence clusters. Strong co-occurrence of HLA alleles, especially DR and DQ, made assigning TCR associations to individual alleles difficult. V-gene and J-gene trimming of TCR beta chains was associated with a missense DCLRE1C variant in a later genetic analysis, and the association was replicated in an independent cohort. The study gave a list of 150 to 200 TCR beta chains associated with cytomegalovirus. A cluster of highly shared sequence variants was judged likely to be a technical artifact of the sequencing pipeline. This cohort had only TCR beta chains sequenced, and the lack of alpha or paired-chain data limited which features could be detected. According to the authors, the approach could potentially be generalized to other disease states and immunological phenotypes. Most TCR sequences were observed very rarely across donors, whereas some public TCRs were present in many individuals. The presence/absence analyses assumed that sequencing depth was roughly uniform across donors, and that assumption may not be true. CMV serostatus was the only immune exposure information available for the cohort. Correlated functional status among segregating V segments might reflect linkage disequilibrium, but an unknown experimental factor could not be ruled out. In a later analysis, TCR association rates were found to vary across HLA loci, with the most associated TCRs seen for DRB1 alleles and the fewest for HLA-C alleles.

In total, roughly 710 healthy bone marrow donors made up the cohort. Cohort members were all nominally healthy when sampled, although unrecorded immune exposures were likely present. The donor was CMV seropositive and belonged to the group of some 290 seropositive cohort members. A peripheral blood sample was provided by each donor, and peripheral blood mononuclear cells were used for TCR beta sequencing. Genomic DNA was extracted from the blood cell samples with the Qiagen DNeasy Blood Extraction Kit. This clone has only one observation. Its recognized antigen is unknown. There are no base qualities to consult, and no much larger clone falls within one base. The library was obtained by the immunoSEQ multiplex PCR assay. For the multiplex PCR, a mixture combining 60 forward primers for TCR Vbeta segments and 13 reverse primers for TCR Jbeta segments was used. The CDR3 region of rearranged TCR beta genes was amplified from genomic DNA by a multiplex PCR assay. The amplified TCR beta libraries were sequenced on the Illumina HiSeq System as 87-base-pair reads. In the authors' own workflow: In a later analysis, tens of millions of unique TCR beta chains were counted across the approximately 640 repertoires, and approximately 11 million of these chains were shared by at least two donors. Raw reads were error-corrected and collapsed into unique sequences with a nearest-neighbor algorithm that merged closely related sequences to remove PCR and sequencing errors. To assign V, D and J gene segments, CDR3 sequences were aligned to IMGT reference sequences. For a sequence to be retained, a match of at least six nucleotides to both a V gene segment and a J gene segment was required. A rearrangement counted as productive if the CDR3 had no stop codons and remained in frame with V and J, and every other rearrangement counted as non-productive. CDR3 was defined by IMGT convention, running from the second conserved V-encoded cysteine to the conserved J-encoded phenylalanine. In an earlier analysis of 587 of the donors, sequences lacking an unambiguous match to a single V gene segment were excluded. In an earlier analysis of some 590 of the donors, a V segment was called functional when productive rearrangements were above 56.7%, and segregating when the standard deviation between donors exceeded 5%. To diagnose cytomegalovirus status from the catalog of TCR beta chain sequences, a statistical classification framework was built. In a later analysis, V and J genes were assigned by comparing TCR nucleotide sequences against IMGT/GENE-DB human TR gene sequences. Using the TCRdist pipeline, a later analysis assigned CDR3 sequences along with most-parsimonious VDJ recombination scenarios. A later analysis defined each TCR beta chain by its CDR3 amino acid sequence plus V-gene family, and excluded reads lacking a unique V-gene family. To address suspected cross-contamination and a sequencing artifact, a later analysis removed approximately 600 highly shared, low-generation-probability nucleotide sequences. In a later analysis, a clonal expansion index for each public chain was calculated from normalized within-repertoire ranks of inferred template counts. A later analysis computed generation probabilities with a VDJ recombination model fitted to out-of-frame rearrangements, and checked the results against IGoR. A later analysis scored TCR-TCR, TCR-HLA and TCR-CMV co-occurrence with hypergeometric tests, applying a repertoire-size bias correction to TCR pairs. To estimate false discovery rates, a later analysis permuted the HLA or CMV assignments 20 times. In a later analysis, co-occurring TCRs were grouped using DBSCAN, with TCRdist sequence similarity added in when clustering inside HLA-allele-positive subsets. For co-occurrence clustering, repertoires with fewer than 30,000 or more than 120,000 public chains were excluded, along with 5 or 6 repertoires with anomalous nucleotide sharing. TCRdb retrieved this table from immuneACCESS and kept in-frame rearrangements only. Not all clones are present; in checked studies, unresolved V genes account for under half, and no reason is known for the remainder. V and J calls and clone size are those listed in that table; D and trimming were worked out from the DNA. This sample gives tens of thousands of clones in total; about 75% of them show up just once. The ten largest clones represent roughly a tenth of the sample.

V is shortened by 9 bases, J by 6 bases, and the region joining them spans 26 bases. Taken from the germline V gene, the CDR1 and CDR2 loops are SGHRS and YFSETQ. The CDR3 starts with the cysteine, ends with the phenylalanine, and has 16 residues. Of all the DNA, just the CDR3 is kept, 48 bases in frame from base 1. The receptor was isolated from a man between 25 and 39 years old in good health and CMV-seropositive. Specimen: PBMCs. Rearrangement joined TRBV5-1 to TRBJ2-3; TRBD1 is perhaps the D gene, given 5 matching bases. DNA sequence: TGCGCCACCCGGACGACTGGGGCCACCATCATGGATACGCAGTATTTT. The translation is CATRTTGATIMDTQYF.